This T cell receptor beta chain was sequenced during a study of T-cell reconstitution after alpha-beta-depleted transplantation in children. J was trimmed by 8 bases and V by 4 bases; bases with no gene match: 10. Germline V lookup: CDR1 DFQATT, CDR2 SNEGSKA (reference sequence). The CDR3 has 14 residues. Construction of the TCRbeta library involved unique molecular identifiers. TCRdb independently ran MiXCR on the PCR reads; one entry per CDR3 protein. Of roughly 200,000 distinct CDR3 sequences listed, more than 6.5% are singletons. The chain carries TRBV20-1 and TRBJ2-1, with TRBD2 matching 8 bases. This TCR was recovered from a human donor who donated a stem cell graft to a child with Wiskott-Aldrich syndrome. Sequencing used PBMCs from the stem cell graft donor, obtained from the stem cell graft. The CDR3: CSAIPGTSEHEQFF. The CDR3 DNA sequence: TGCAGTGCTATCCCCGGGACTAGTGAACATGAGCAGTTCTTC.